Presented here are 15 T cell receptor beta chains from one specimen sequenced in a study of PD-1 blockade in classical Hodgkin lymphoma. The method was immunoSEQ multiplex PCR; TCRdb's version includes in-frame clones alone and lacks a portion of them. The sample lists tens of thousands of clones, 80% occurring once. Time point denoted: cycle 4 day 1 (C4D1), after 6 weeks of nivolumab. Exposure to brentuximab vedotin varied, and each patient had relapsed following autologous stem cell transplantation. The material sequenced was peripheral blood mononuclear cells (PBMCs), taken before the fourth cycle of nivolumab. Source of these receptors: a human donor with classical Hodgkin lymphoma.

This chain links TRBV7-2 with TRBJ2-3; TRBD1 aligns across 9 bases. The length of the CDR3 is 17 residues. The junction had 9 bases not matched to a gene; V was cut back by 2 bases and J by 3 bases. Germline-derived CDR1 and CDR2 are SGHTA and FQGNSA. CDR3 sequence: CASSLLRSGQGTDTQYF. The CDR3 coding sequence is TGTGCCAGCAGCTTACTCCGATCCGGACAGGGGACAGATACGCAGTATTTT.

In this sample, this clone turned up a few times. The chain joins TRBV7-9 to TRBJ1-6; TRBD1 matches 7 bases. V shed 5 bases and J 7 bases; nucleotides not matched to a gene: 8. Looked up from germline, CDR1 is SEHNR and CDR2 is FQNEAQ (reference sequence). This CDR3 has 15 residues. CDR3 sequence: CASSREDRRNSPLHF. CDR3 sequence (DNA): TGTGCCAGCAGCAGAGAGGACAGGCGCAATTCACCCCTCCACTTT.

This chain uses TRBV5-6 with TRBJ1-1; D possibly corresponds to TRBD1 (5 bases). The CDR3 spans 14 residues. The V and J ends lost 3 bases and 2 bases respectively, with 11 bases between them. Germline assignment: CDR1 SGHDT and CDR2 YYEEEE. The CDR3 protein is CASSSPGRNTEAFF. The CDR3 DNA reads as TGTGCCAGCAGCTCCCCAGGGAGAAACACTGAAGCTTTCTTT. Combining the CDR3 with reference TRBV5-6 and TRBJ1-1 gives the whole variable domain DAGVTQSPTHLIKTRGQQVTLRCSPKSGHDTVSWYQQALGQGPQFIFQYYEEEERQRGNFPDRFSGHQFPNYSSELNVNALLLGDSALYLCASSSPGRNTEAFFGQGTRLTVV.

The J gene is TRBJ2-1, the V gene TRBV7-2; TRBD2 matches at 11 bases. Germline CDR1 is SGHTA and CDR2 is FQGNSA. The CDR3 runs to 15 residues. With 1 base clipped from V and 4 bases from J, the junction kept 0 bases outside the gene matches. CDR3 sequence (DNA): TGTGCCAGCAGCTTAGTAGCGGGGGGGTACAATGAGCAGTTCTTC. Translation: CASSLVAGGYNEQFF.

This chain joins TRBV11-3 and TRBJ1-2, with a tentative D call TRBD1 (6 bases). Trimming took 5 bases from V and 8 from J, leaving 21 bases between them. This CDR3 spans 15 amino acids. Per germline, CDR1 SGHNT and CDR2 YENEEA. This CDR3 is CASSPPIGGPGGYTF. DNA for the CDR3: TGTGCCAGCAGCCCGCCGATAGGGGGACCTGGGGGCTACACCTTC.

The chain links TRBV6-1 to TRBJ2-3, with D possibly being TRBD1 (7 bases). Germline assignment: CDR1 MNHNS and CDR2 SASEGT. The CDR3 contains 15 residues. V lost 6 bases and J 2 bases, leaving 15 bases between the germline ends. The CDR3 protein is CASRDYDRDTDTQYF. The CDR3 bases are TGTGCCAGCAGGGACTACGACAGGGACACAGATACGCAGTATTTT.

The rearrangement links TRBV4-1 to TRBJ2-3, with 9 bases identical to TRBD2. Germline V gene data show CDR1 as MGHRA and CDR2 as YSYEKL. The CDR3 runs 16 residues. Unmatched junction bases numbered 7, after V lost 0 bases and J lost 6 bases. Here the CDR3 DNA reads TGCGCCAGCAGCCAAGATATGACTAGCGGTTGGGATACGCAGTATTTT. It is translated as CASSQDMTSGWDTQYF.

The rearrangement links TRBV11-2 to TRBJ2-7, with 8 nucleotides matching TRBD2. This CDR3 has 14 residues. CDR1 is SGHAT and CDR2 is FQNNGV in the germline V gene. The V gene end was trimmed by 3 bases and the J gene end by 5 bases; junction bases not matched to a gene: 6. The CDR3 nucleotides are TGTGCCAGCAGCTTGAGCGGGAGCTGGAACGAGCAGTACTTC. It specifies CASSLSGSWNEQYF.

This chain connects TRBV10-3 to TRBJ1-1; D is ambiguous. Germline loops: CDR1 ENHRY, CDR2 SYGVKD. CDR3 length: 14 residues. Between the trimmed V and J ends, which lost 6 bases and 1 base, there was a span of 12 bases. The CDR3 sequence is CAISLNGPNTEAFF. In DNA form, the CDR3 reads TGTGCCATCAGCTTGAATGGCCCGAACACTGAAGCTTTCTTT.

V and J are TRBV5-1 and TRBJ2-2, with a possible D match to TRBD2 (6 bases). CDR3 length equals 14 residues. V lost 4 bases and J lost 7, with 14 bases in between. Germline V gene data show CDR1 as SGHRS and CDR2 as YFSETQ. The CDR3 reads CASSAGLTLGELFF. The CDR3 nucleotides read TGCGCCAGCAGCGCGGGACTGACACTCGGGGAGCTGTTTTTT.

Comments on this clone: A junction boundary mismatches the germline segment, possibly from a read error. V usage is TRBV11-2 and J usage is TRBJ2-4; a possible D gene is TRBD1 (8 bases). Germline lookup yields CDR1 SGHAT and CDR2 FQNNGV. The CDR3 spans 13 residues. Written as DNA, the CDR3 is TGTGCCAGCAGCGCTGCAACAGGGGGGGGTTCGGACTTC. It translates to CASSAATGGGSDF.

The chain carries TRBV6-4 and TRBJ2-5; perhaps TRBD1 as D (5 bases). The CDR3 extends over 15 amino acids. In germline, CDR1 is MRHNA, CDR2 SNTAGT. V was pared by 6 bases and J by 0 bases, with 14 bases between. This CDR3 reads CASRASWGDQETQYF. As DNA, the CDR3 is TGTGCCAGCAGGGCCTCCTGGGGCGACCAAGAGACCCAGTACTTC.

The chain joins TRBV5-5 to TRBJ2-5, with 9 bases lining up with TRBD1. V was pared by 4 bases and J by 4 bases, with 11 bases of the junction left unmatched. Germline assignment: CDR1 SGHKS and CDR2 YYEKEE (reference sequence). The CDR3 runs 16 residues. CDR3 in amino acids: CASSPGQGSIRETQYF. The CDR3 nucleotides are TGTGCCAGCAGCCCTGGACAGGGGTCCATTAGAGAGACCCAGTACTTC.

The chain employs TRBV19 and TRBJ2-5; no firm D call. The V end lost 5 bases, the J end lost 2 bases, and 6 bases lay between the germline ends. Germline CDR1 reads LNHDA; CDR2 reads SQIVND (reference sequence). The CDR3 contains 12 residues. CDR3: CASSALQETQYF. The CDR3 bases are TGTGCCAGTAGTGCGCTTCAAGAGACCCAGTACTTC.

The gene calls are TRBV18 and TRBJ1-2; 9 bases are shared with TRBD1. Germline values: CDR1 KGHSH, CDR2 LQKENI. The CDR3 is 14 residues long. Trimming removed 3 bases from V and 5 bases from J; junction bases left unmatched: 4. CDR3 in amino acids: CASSPDRGKYGYTF. The CDR3 bases are TGTGCCAGCTCACCCGACAGGGGGAAGTATGGCTACACCTTC.